A few counts support the clone carrying this T cell receptor beta chain. Deletions cut 4 bases from V and 2 bases from J, with 11 bases between. The CDR3 has 15 amino acids. Germline V gives CDR1 SGHAT, CDR2 FQNNGV. The protocol was immunoSEQ multiplex PCR, while the TCRdb copy is restricted to in-frame clones and leaves out a portion. The data show about 320,000 clones, around nine tenths seen once. The data derive from a study of blood T cell repertoires in COVID-19. Residents of about two dozen US areas, aged about 18 to 100 years, made up the participants. V usage is TRBV11-2 and J usage is TRBJ2-2; D is ambiguous. Material: PBMCs or T cells enriched from blood (not recorded which). The TCR sequence derives from a man aged 55-75 years who had recovered from COVID-19. The CDR3 DNA follows: TGTGCCAGCAGCTATATCGGCGGAAACACCGGGGAGCTGTTTTTT. It encodes CASSYIGGNTGELFF.